This T cell receptor beta chain was recovered during a study of shared clonotypes between healthy human individuals. Turning to the study itself: Samples came from a couple of female and a few male donors aged 18 to 49.

CDR1 is SGHRS and CDR2 is YFSETQ in the germline V gene. Trimming shortened V by 5 bases and J by 3 bases, and 11 bases separated the two germline ends. The CDR3 is 14 residues long. Overall study findings and caveats: Sharing across four donors was highest in naive CD4 (around 5%) and lowest in memory CD8 (approximately 0.4%).

Notes on this clone: The antigen is not known.

Measured with immunoSEQ multiplex PCR; TCRdb has only the in-frame clones, and not every one. The sample shows approximately 640,000 clones, more than 70% of them seen only once. This receptor was obtained from a woman in her 30s in good health. The gene calls are TRBV5-1 and TRBJ1-4; possibly TRBD1 for D (6 bases). Source material: memory CD4+ T cells sorted from blood. The subset was: CD45RA-negative fraction. The CDR3 here is CASSFGQPNEKLFF. The CDR3 bases are TGCGCCAGCAGTTTTGGACAGCCTAATGAAAAACTGTTTTTT.